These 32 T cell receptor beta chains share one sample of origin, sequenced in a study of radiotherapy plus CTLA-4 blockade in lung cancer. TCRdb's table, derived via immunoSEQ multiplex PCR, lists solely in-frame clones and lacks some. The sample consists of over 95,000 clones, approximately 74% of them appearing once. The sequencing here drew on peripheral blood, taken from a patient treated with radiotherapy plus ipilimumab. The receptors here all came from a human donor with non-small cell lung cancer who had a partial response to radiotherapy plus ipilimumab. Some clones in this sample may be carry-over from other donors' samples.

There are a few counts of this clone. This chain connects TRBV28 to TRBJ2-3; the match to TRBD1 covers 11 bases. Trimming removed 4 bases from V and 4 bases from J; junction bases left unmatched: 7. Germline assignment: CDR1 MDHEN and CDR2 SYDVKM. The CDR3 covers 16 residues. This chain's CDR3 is CASSSQDRGRADTQYF. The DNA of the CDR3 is TGTGCCAGCAGTTCTCAGGACAGGGGGCGAGCAGATACGCAGTATTTT. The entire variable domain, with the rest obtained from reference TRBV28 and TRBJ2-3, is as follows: DVKVTQSSRYLVKRTGEKVFLECVQDMDHENMFWYRQDPGLGLRLIYFSYDVKMKEKGDIPEGYSVSREKKERFSLILESASTNQTSMYLCASSSQDRGRADTQYFGPGTRLTVL.

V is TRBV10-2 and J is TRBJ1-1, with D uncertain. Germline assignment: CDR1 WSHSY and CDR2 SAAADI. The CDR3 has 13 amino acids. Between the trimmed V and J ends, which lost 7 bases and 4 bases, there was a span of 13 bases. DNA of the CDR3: TGCGCCAGCATACGGTCACGGGGCACTGAAGCTTTCTTT. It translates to CASIRSRGTEAFF.

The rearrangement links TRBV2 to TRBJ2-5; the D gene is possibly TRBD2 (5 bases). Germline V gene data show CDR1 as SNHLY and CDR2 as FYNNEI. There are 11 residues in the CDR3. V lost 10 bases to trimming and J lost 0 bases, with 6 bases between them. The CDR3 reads CATGNQETQYF. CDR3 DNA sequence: TGTGCCACCGGGAACCAAGAGACCCAGTACTTC.

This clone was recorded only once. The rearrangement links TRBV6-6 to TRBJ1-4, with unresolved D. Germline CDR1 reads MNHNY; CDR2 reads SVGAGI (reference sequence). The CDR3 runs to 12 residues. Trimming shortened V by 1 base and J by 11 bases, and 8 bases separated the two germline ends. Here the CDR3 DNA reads TGTGCCAGCAGTTACTTAGGCGGGAAACTGTTTTTT. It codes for CASSYLGGKLFF.

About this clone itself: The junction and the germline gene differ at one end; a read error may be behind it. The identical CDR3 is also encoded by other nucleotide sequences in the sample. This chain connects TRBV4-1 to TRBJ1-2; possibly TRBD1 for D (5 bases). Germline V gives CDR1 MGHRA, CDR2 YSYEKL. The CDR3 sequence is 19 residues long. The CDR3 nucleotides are TGCGCCAGCAGCCATGTTCCCTCGGGACTCCTGCTCCCCTACTACGGCTACACCTTC. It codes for CASSHVPSGLLLPYYGYTF.

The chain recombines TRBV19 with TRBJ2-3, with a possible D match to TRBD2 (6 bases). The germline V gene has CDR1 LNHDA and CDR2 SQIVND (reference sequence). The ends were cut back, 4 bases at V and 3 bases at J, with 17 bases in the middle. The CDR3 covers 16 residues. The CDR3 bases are TGTGCCAGTAGTAGCGGAGGGGTAAGAGGGACAGATACGCAGTATTTT. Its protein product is CASSSGGVRGTDTQYF.

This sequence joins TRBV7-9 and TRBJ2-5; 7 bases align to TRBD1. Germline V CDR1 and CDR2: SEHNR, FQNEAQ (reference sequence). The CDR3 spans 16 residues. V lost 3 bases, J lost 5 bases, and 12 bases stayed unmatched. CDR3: CASSFTGTVLGETQYF. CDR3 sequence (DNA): TGTGCCAGCAGCTTCACCGGGACAGTCCTCGGGGAGACCCAGTACTTC.

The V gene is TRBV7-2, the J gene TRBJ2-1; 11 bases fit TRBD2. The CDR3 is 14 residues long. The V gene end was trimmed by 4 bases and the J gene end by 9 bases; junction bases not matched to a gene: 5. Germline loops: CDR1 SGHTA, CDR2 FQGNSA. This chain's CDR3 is CASSWGTSGTEQFF. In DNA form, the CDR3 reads TGTGCCAGCAGCTGGGGGACTAGCGGCACTGAGCAGTTCTTC.

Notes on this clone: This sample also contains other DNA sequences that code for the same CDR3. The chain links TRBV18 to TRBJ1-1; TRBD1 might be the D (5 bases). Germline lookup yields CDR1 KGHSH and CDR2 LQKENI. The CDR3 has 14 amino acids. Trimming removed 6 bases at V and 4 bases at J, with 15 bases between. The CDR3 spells CASSPKGVGTEAFF. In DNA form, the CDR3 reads TGTGCCAGCTCGCCAAAAGGGGTGGGCACTGAAGCTTTCTTT.

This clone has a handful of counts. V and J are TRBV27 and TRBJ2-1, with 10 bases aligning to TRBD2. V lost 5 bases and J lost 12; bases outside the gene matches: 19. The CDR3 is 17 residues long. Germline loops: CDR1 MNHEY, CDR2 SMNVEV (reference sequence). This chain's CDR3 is CASSRRTSGGKHLGQFF. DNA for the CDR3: TGTGCCAGCAGTCGAAGGACTAGCGGAGGCAAACACTTGGGGCAGTTCTTC.

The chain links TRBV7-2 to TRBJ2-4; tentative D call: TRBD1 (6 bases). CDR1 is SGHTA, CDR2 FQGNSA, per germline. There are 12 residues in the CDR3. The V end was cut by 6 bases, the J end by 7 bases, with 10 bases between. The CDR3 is CASSLQGNIQYF. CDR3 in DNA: TGTGCCAGCAGTTTGCAGGGGAACATTCAGTACTTC.

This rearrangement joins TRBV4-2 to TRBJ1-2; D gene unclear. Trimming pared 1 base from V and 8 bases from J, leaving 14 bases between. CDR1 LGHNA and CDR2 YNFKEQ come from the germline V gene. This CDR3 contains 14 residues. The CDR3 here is CASSQVGAEGGYTF. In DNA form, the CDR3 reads TGTGCCAGCAGCCAAGTTGGTGCTGAGGGAGGCTACACCTTC.

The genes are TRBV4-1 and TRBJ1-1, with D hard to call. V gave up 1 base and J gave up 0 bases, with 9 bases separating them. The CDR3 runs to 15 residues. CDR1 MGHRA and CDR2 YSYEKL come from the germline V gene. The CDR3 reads CASSQGTVMNTEAFF. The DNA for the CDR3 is TGCGCCAGCAGCCAAGGAACAGTTATGAACACTGAAGCTTTCTTT.

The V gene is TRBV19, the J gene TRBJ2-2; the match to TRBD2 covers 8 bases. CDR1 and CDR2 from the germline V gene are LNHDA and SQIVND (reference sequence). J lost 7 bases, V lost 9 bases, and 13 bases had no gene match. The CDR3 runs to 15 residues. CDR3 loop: CASRQGAGAGGELFF. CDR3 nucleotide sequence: TGTGCCAGCCGACAAGGAGCGGGAGCGGGCGGGGAGCTGTTTTTT.

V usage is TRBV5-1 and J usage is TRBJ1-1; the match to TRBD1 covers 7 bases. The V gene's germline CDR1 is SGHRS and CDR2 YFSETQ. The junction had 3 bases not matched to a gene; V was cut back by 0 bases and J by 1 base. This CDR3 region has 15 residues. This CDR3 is CASSLEQGGNTEAFF. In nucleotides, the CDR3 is TGCGCCAGCAGCTTGGAGCAGGGGGGGAACACTGAAGCTTTCTTT.

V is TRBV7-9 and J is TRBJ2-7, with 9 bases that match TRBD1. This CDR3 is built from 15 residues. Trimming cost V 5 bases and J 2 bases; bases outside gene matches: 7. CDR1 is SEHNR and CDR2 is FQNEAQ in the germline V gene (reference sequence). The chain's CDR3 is CASSPGDRATYEQYF. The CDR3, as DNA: TGTGCCAGCAGCCCAGGGGACAGGGCCACCTACGAGCAGTACTTC.

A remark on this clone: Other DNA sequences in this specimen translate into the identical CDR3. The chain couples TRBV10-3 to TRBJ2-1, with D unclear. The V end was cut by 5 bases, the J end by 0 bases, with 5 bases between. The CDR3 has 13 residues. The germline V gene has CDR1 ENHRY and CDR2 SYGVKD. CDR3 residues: CAISPGSYNEQFF. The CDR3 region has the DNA TGTGCCATCAGTCCAGGCTCCTACAATGAGCAGTTCTTC.

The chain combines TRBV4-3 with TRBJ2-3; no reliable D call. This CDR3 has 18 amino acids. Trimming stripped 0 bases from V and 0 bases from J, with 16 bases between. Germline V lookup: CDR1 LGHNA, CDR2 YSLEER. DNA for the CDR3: TGCGCCAGCAGCCAAGATAGGTCCGTGCTGACTAGCACAGATACGCAGTATTTT. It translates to CASSQDRSVLTSTDTQYF.

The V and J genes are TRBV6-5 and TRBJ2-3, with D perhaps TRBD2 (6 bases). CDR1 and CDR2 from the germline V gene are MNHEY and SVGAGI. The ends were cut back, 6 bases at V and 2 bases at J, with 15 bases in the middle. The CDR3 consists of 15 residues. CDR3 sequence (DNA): TGTGCCAGCAGGCCGAGAGGGACTCCCACAGATACGCAGTATTTT. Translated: CASRPRGTPTDTQYF.

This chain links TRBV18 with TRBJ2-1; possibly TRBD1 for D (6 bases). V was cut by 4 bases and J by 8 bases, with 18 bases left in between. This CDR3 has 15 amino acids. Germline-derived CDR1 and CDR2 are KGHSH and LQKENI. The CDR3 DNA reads TGTGCCAGCTCACAACAGGGAGTCCCTAGAGATGAGCAGTTCTTC. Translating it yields CASSQQGVPRDEQFF.

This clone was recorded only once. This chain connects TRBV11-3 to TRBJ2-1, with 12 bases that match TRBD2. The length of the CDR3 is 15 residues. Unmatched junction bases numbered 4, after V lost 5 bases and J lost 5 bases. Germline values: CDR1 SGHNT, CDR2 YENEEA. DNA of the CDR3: TGTGCCAGCAGCAAACTAGCGGGGGGTGACAATGAGCAGTTCTTC. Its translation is CASSKLAGGDNEQFF. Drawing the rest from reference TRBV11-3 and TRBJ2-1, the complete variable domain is EAGVVQSPRYKIIEKKQPVAFWCNPISGHNTLYWYLQNLGQGPELLIRYENEEAVDDSQLPKDRFSAERLKGVDSTLKIQPAELGDSAVYLCASSKLAGGDNEQFFGPGTRLTVL.

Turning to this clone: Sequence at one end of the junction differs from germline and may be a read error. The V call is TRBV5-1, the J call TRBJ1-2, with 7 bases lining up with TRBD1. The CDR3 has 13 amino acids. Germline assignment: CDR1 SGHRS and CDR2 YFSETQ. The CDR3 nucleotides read TGTGCCAGCAGCTTGGTGACAGGGACTGGCTACACCTTC. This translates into CASSLVTGTGYTF.

CDR3 amino acids: CASSSQSGLAGVTGELFF. CDR3 DNA sequence: TGTGCCAGCAGTTCTCAATCGGGACTAGCGGGGGTCACCGGGGAGCTGTTTTTT. V is TRBV27 and J is TRBJ2-2, with 14 positions matching TRBD2. Trimming cost V 4 bases and J 4 bases; bases outside gene matches: 8. Germline V lookup: CDR1 MNHEY, CDR2 SMNVEV (reference sequence). The CDR3 has 18 residues.

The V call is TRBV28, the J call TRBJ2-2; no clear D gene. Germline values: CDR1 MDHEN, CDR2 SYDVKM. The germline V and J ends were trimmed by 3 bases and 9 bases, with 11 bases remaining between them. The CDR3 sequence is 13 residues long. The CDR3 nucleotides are TGTGCCAGCAGTTTCGAGTTAGCCCGGGAGCTGTTTTTT. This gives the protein CASSFELARELFF.

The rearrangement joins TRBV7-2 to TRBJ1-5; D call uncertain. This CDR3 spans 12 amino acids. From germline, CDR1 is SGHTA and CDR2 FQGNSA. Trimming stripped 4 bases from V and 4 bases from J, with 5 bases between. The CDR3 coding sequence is TGTGCCAGCAGCTCCCAAAATCAGCCCCAGCATTTT. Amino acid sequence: CASSSQNQPQHF.

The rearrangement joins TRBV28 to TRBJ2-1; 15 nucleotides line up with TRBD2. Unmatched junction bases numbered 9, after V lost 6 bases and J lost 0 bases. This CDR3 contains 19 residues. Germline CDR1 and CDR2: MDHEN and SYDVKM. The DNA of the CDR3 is TGTGCCAGCAGCCCGGGACTAGCGGGGGGCTCGATCTCCTACAATGAGCAGTTCTTC. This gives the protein CASSPGLAGGSISYNEQFF.

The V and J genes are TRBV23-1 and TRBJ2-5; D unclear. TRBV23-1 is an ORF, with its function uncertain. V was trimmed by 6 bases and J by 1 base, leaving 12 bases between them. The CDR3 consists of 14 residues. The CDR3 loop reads CASSHLHGQETQYF. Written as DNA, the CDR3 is TGCGCCAGCAGCCATCTTCACGGCCAAGAGACCCAGTACTTC.

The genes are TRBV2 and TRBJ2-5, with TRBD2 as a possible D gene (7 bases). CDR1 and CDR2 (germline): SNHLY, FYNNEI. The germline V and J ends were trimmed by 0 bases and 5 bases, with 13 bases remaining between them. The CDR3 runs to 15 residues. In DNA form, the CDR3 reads TGTGCCAGCAGTGAAGCGGGGGGGCTTCTGGAGACCCAGTACTTC. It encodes CASSEAGGLLETQYF.

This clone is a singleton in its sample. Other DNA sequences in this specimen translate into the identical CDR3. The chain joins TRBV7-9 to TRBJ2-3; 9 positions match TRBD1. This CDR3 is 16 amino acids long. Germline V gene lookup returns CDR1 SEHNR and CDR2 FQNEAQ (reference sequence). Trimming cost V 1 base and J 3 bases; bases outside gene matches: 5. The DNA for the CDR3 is TGTGCCAGCAGCTTAGGCACAGGGGGCAGTACAGATACGCAGTATTTT. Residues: CASSLGTGGSTDTQYF.

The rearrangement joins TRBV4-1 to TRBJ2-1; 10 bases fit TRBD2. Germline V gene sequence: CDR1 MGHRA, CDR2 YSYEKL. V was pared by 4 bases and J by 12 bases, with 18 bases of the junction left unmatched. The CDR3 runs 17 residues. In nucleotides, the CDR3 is TGCGCCAGCAGCCTGTCGGGGTGGCTAGCGGGAGAACATGGGCAGTTCTTC. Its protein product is CASSLSGWLAGEHGQFF.

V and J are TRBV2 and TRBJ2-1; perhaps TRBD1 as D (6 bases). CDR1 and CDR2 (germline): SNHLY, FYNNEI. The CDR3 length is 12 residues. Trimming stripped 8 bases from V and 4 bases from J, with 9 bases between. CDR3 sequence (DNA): TGTGCCAGCCGGGACATATACAATGAGCAGTTCTTC. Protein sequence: CASRDIYNEQFF.

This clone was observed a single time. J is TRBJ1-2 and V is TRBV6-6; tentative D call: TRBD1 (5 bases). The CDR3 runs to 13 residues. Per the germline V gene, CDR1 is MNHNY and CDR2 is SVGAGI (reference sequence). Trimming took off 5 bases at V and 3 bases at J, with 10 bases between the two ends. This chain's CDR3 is CASSHGQDYGYTF. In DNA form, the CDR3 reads TGTGCCAGCAGTCATGGACAAGACTATGGCTACACCTTC.